The clone carrying this TCR beta chain was counted many times. Its antigen is not identified. CDR1 is MNHEY, CDR2 SVGAGI, per germline. V trimming: 5 bases; J trimming: 2 bases; junction bases outside the gene matches: 4. CDR3 length equals 14 residues. This record comes from a study of early T cells in non-severe SARS-CoV-2 infection. Study-level information: The chains were unpaired, and the sequenced material was bulk RNA from unsorted whole blood. Study results and limitations: Matching against VDJdb likely underestimated virus-specific expansions, favoring anti-spike CD8.

TCRdb called the 5' RACE reads again in MiXCR, with one record for every CDR3 protein. This table holds approximately 33,000 distinct CDR3 sequences, roughly 5% found once. V usage is TRBV6-5 and J usage is TRBJ2-7; TRBD1 matches 9 bases. Sequences were obtained from whole blood. The clonotype originates from an adult who was a healthcare worker with PCR-confirmed SARS-CoV-2 infection or an uninfected control (not recorded which). CDR3 in DNA: TGTGCCAGCAGTCCGGGGACAGGGCCCTACGAGCAGTACTTC. Encoded protein: CASSPGTGPYEQYF.